This section outlines one T cell receptor (beta chain) sequence together with its context. The antigen is undetermined. This entry comes from a study of regulatory and conventional T cells in RAG deficiency. Study-wide points: Omenn syndrome and CID/AS patients had roughly 100-fold fewer unique Treg TCR beta sequences, versus around 9.4-fold elsewhere. Shannon entropy fell and Simpson indices rose in RAG-deficient patients. Shorter CDR3s in all patient subsets; >75% Treg-Tconv overlap in Omenn.

Trimming stripped 0 bases from V and 1 base from J, with 10 bases between. The CDR3 is 16 residues long. Germline values: CDR1 MNHEY, CDR2 SVGAGI. The protocol was immunoSEQ multiplex PCR, while the TCRdb copy is restricted to in-frame clones and leaves out a portion. The sample has some 7,300 clones; approximately 78% are singletons. These sequences were also reported in another study, on regulatory T cells. Turning to that study: Amplification used 52 TRBV primers and 13 TRBJ primers. Patient repertoires had restricted TRB V-J pairs and skewed V and J usage, most in Tregs.

The origin of this receptor is a human donor in good health. The sequenced material came from CD8+ T cells sorted from blood. This chain joins TRBV6-5 and TRBJ1-3; D call uncertain. The CDR3 region is CASSYSIGSSGNTIYF. The CDR3 coding sequence is TGTGCCAGCAGTTACTCTATCGGGTCGTCTGGAAACACCATATATTTT.